This T cell receptor (beta chain) derives from a study of cytomegalovirus exposure and HLA in healthy donors (dated by TCRdb to about 2017). Background on the whole study: An earlier analysis of approximately 640 of the donors reported approximately 270 Gb of sequence data and some 120 million unique TCR beta sequences from about 179 million T cells. Approximately 300 gigabases of sequencing data and approximately 91 million unique TCR sequences made up an early release that covered approximately 650 HLA-typed donors. Of the roughly 430 genotyped donors, 81% fell in the genetic ancestry cluster associated with self-reported Caucasian donors. The aim of the study was to test whether cataloging public T cell receptors could identify signatures of past pathogen exposure. The study used immunosequencing to profile the T cell repertoires of 600 to 850 subjects and linked those repertoires to cytomegalovirus serostatus. Along with the roughly 610-subject first cohort, a separate validation cohort of over 90 different subjects was used. High-throughput TCR immunosequencing, statistical association of individual TCRs with disease status, and machine learning were combined to predict cytomegalovirus infection status. A later analysis re-analyzed previously published TCR beta repertoires from approximately 670 donors and added high-resolution HLA genotyping to study TCR occurrence patterns. The later analysis used no new phenotypic data to find candidate immune exposures, relying instead on TCR beta sequences and their occurrence across donors. An earlier analysis of nearly 600 of the donors applied high-throughput TCR beta sequencing to assess whether each TCR beta V gene segment acted as functional or pseudogenic. Donor age, sex, ethnicity and CMV serostatus were compiled together with the repertoire data. In a later genetic analysis, genome-wide SNP genotypes for about 60% of the 666 donors were used, and that subset was treated as a discovery cohort. All discovery cohort repertoires had been generated on a single sequencing platform. HLA typing covered class I and class II loci at four-digit resolution. The number of typed donors differed by locus: roughly 629-640 for A, B, C, DRB1 and DQB1; some 500 for DQA1; some 590 for DPA1; and roughly 470 for DPB1. Roughly 5 DR-DQ haplotypes were handled as single units for association and clustering, since linkage in the cohort was strong. Across some 400 genotyped donors of the cohort, an average of approximately 200,000 unique TCR beta nucleotide sequences per donor were sequenced, and approximately 19% of those sequences were non-productive.

From cysteine to phenylalanine, the CDR3 is 15 amino acids long. Solely the CDR3 DNA is kept, with 45 bases framed from the first base. Trimming takes 0 bases from V and 3 bases from J, and the germline ends sit 11 bases apart. Per the germline V gene, MNHEY is the CDR1 and SVGAGI is the CDR2. The research as a whole found: Specific HLA alleles were associated with 15,000 to 20,000 TCR beta sequences at a false discovery rate of 0.05 in a later analysis. A later analysis found that TCR association rates varied across HLA loci, with DRB1 alleles showing the most associated TCRs and HLA-C alleles the fewest. Approximately 16 rarely observed V segments, including chromosome 9 orphons, were excluded from the earlier analysis of about 500 of the donors because counts were too low. A further reported finding was that TCR beta sequences accurately predicted the HLA-A and HLA-B alleles for most subjects in the first cohort. The presence/absence analyses assumed that sequencing depth was roughly uniform across donors, and that assumption may not be true. This cohort had only TCR beta chains sequenced, and the lack of alpha or paired-chain data limited which features could be detected. In a later genetic analysis, a missense DCLRE1C variant was associated with V-gene and J-gene trimming of TCR beta chains, and the association was replicated in an independent cohort. According to a later genetic analysis, donors in an Asian-associated ancestry cluster had fewer N-insertions in productive TCRs than the roughly 700-donor mean. A later analysis found that most CMV-associated TCR beta chains appeared HLA-restricted, with HLA associations seemingly driven largely by CMV exposure. Compared with equally common non-associated chains, HLA-associated TCR beta chains in a later analysis were more clonally expanded and had lower generation probabilities. Because the 87-base-pair reads could not distinguish some IMGT-functional V segments, including TRBV6-2 and TRBV6-3, those segments were excluded. In the study, approximately 160 TCR beta chains were listed as associated with cytomegalovirus. Broadly in line with IMGT annotations, most TCR beta V segments showed up in productive rearrangements about 87% or about 30% of the time in an earlier analysis of approximately 600 of the donors. According to a later analysis, parvovirus B19, influenza, CMV and Epstein-Barr virus appeared linked to several top co-occurrence clusters. Correlated functional status among segregating V segments might be attributable to linkage disequilibrium, but an unknown experimental factor could not be ruled out. When HLA alleles, especially DR and DQ, strongly co-occurred, TCR associations were difficult to assign to individual alleles. In vitro tests confirmed that a few of the cytomegalovirus-associated TCR beta chains recognize cytomegalovirus antigens. Immune exposure information for the cohort was limited to CMV serostatus. The authors suggested that the approach could potentially be extended to other disease states and immunological phenotypes. The classifier was reported to diagnose cytomegalovirus status with high specificity and sensitivity in both the original and validation cohorts. A cluster of highly shared sequence variants was judged likely to represent a technical artifact of the sequencing pipeline. Across donors, most TCR sequences were observed very rarely, whereas some public TCRs were present in many individuals. Because HLA typing was unavailable for some donors at each locus, only the typed subset was used in association tests.

The cohort was made up of 500 to 800 healthy bone marrow donors. At the time of sampling, every cohort member was nominally healthy, though immune exposures that went unrecorded were likely present. The donor was CMV seronegative and belonged to the group of approximately 320 seronegative cohort members. Each donor provided a peripheral blood sample, and peripheral blood mononuclear cells were used for TCR beta sequencing. The Qiagen DNeasy Blood Extraction Kit was used to extract genomic DNA from the blood cell samples. The protocol used for the library was the immunoSEQ multiplex PCR assay. A mixture of 60 forward primers for TCR Vbeta segments and 13 reverse primers for TCR Jbeta segments was used in the multiplex PCR. Amplification of the CDR3 region of rearranged TCR beta genes was performed with a multiplex PCR assay on genomic DNA. Amplified TCR beta libraries were sequenced as 87-base-pair reads on the Illumina HiSeq System. The study's own analysis went as follows. A later analysis tallied 80 million to 95 million unique TCR beta chains across the 660 or so repertoires, and approximately 11 million of those chains were shared by two or more donors. Raw reads were error-corrected and collapsed into unique sequences by a nearest-neighbor algorithm in which closely related sequences were merged to remove PCR and sequencing errors. To assign V, D and J gene segments, CDR3 sequences were aligned to IMGT reference sequences. Each retained sequence needed at least a six-nucleotide match to both a V gene segment and a J gene segment. A rearrangement was called productive if the CDR3 had no stop codons and remained in frame with V and J, and every other rearrangement was called non-productive. CDR3 was defined according to IMGT convention as the region running from the second conserved V-encoded cysteine to the conserved J-encoded phenylalanine. In an earlier analysis of approximately 500 of the donors, sequences lacking an unambiguous match to a single V gene segment were excluded. In an earlier analysis of some 590 of the donors, a V segment was called functional when productive rearrangements were above 56.7%, and segregating when the standard deviation between donors exceeded 5%. To diagnose cytomegalovirus status from the catalog of TCR beta chain sequences, a statistical classification framework was built. In a later analysis, V and J genes were assigned by comparing TCR nucleotide sequences against IMGT/GENE-DB human TR gene sequences. Using the TCRdist pipeline, a later analysis assigned CDR3 sequences along with most-parsimonious VDJ recombination scenarios. In a later analysis, each TCR beta chain was defined by its CDR3 amino acid sequence together with its V-gene family, and reads lacking a unique V-gene family were excluded. To address suspected cross-contamination and a sequencing artifact, a later analysis removed around 600 highly shared, low-generation-probability nucleotide sequences. In a later analysis, a clonal expansion index was calculated for each public chain from normalized within-repertoire ranks of inferred template counts. In a later analysis, generation probabilities were computed with a VDJ recombination model fitted to out-of-frame rearrangements, and the resulting probabilities were checked against IGoR. In a later analysis, TCR-TCR, TCR-HLA and TCR-CMV co-occurrence was scored with hypergeometric tests, and a repertoire-size bias correction was applied to TCR pairs. A later analysis estimated false discovery rates by permuting HLA or CMV assignments 20 times. In a later analysis, co-occurring TCRs were grouped using DBSCAN, with TCRdist sequence similarity added in when clustering inside HLA-allele-positive subsets. For co-occurrence clustering, repertoires with fewer than 30,000 or more than 120,000 public chains were excluded, along with 4 to 6 repertoires with anomalous nucleotide sharing. TCRdb stores this immuneACCESS table with in-frame sequences only. Part of the clones is absent; in the studies checked, under half of the shortfall reflects unresolved V genes, and no reason is known for the rest. V, J and clone size were drawn from that table, and D and trimming were deduced from the DNA. The sample table holds approximately 120,000 clones, of which 81% were seen once. The top ten clonotypes cover 1.1% of the sample.

Concerning this clone itself: This receptor's antigen is unknown. No base qualities exist here, and no much larger clone lies one base off it.

This receptor chain uses TRBV6-5 and TRBJ1-1; there is no confident call for the D gene. The sequenced sample consisted of PBMCs. This receptor was identified in a woman in her 30s in good health and CMV-seronegative. The CDR3 protein sequence reads: CASSYSYNLDTEAFF. The nucleotides read TGTGCCAGCAGTTACTCTTACAATCTGGACACTGAAGCTTTCTTT.